The clone carrying this TCR beta chain showed up just once. Its matching antigen is unknown. The data derive from a study of cytomegalovirus exposure and HLA in healthy donors. The study, taken as a whole, reports: Later on, an analysis found that several of the most significant clusters appeared to be linked to common viral pathogens, which included parvovirus B19. According to reports, the classifier identified cytomegalovirus status with high specificity and sensitivity. At a 0.05 false discovery rate, a later analysis found roughly 17,000 TCR beta sequences to be associated with HLA alleles.

PCR used 60 Vbeta primers and 13 Jbeta primers. Profiled with immunoSEQ multiplex PCR; TCRdb holds only in-frame clones, not every one. The table records tens of thousands of clones, approximately 70% of them present only once. The sequencing input was PBMCs. The sequence came from a woman aged 40 to 55 in good health and CMV-seropositive.

DNA of the CDR3: TGTGCCACCCACTCTAGCGGGAGGCACAATGAGCAGTTCTTC. Its protein product is CATHSSGRHNEQFF. The chain recombines TRBV6-5 with TRBJ2-1, with TRBD2 identical over 11 bases. The ends lost 10 bases at V and 5 bases at J; junction bases unmatched: 7. The CDR3 is made up of 14 amino acids. CDR1 MNHEY and CDR2 SVGAGI come from the germline V gene.